This TCR beta chain came from a study of identical twins (dated by TCRdb to about 2016). The study in broad terms: The study deep-sequenced TCR alpha and beta repertoires from monozygotic twins, unrelated adults of various ages and cord blood to test whether fetal clonotypes persist. Replicate twin experiments were performed at different times using different library preparation protocols to rule out contamination.

Results and caveats for the whole study, not just this receptor: In beta out-of-frame sequences, excess twin sharing was weaker, because having fewer shared sequences lowered the signal-to-noise ratio. Compared with coincidental sharing between unrelated individuals, out-of-frame TCR alpha sequences shared between twins showed an excess of sequences with low generation probability. Because the same donors could not be followed over many years, conclusions were based on cross-sectional statistical analysis. Fewer insertions were carried by abundant cord blood beta clonotypes, a similar but weaker trend appeared in young adult naive repertoires, and no such trend appeared in memory repertoires. In monozygotic twins, out-of-frame TCR alpha sharing was systematically underestimated by recombination models, although the models agreed with sharing between unrelated individuals. Zero-insertion analyses could be partly confounded by invariant T cells such as MAIT and iNKT, although diverse VJ usage argued against such confounding for most clonotypes.

The library was built by means of 5' RACE. TCRdb lists the instrument as Illumina HiSeq 2000. A universal primer binding site was added through template switching, and the final cDNA carried a unique molecular identifier so that TCR cDNA molecules could be counted accurately. Specific primers in the conserved constant-segment region were used to synthesize first-strand cDNA for TCR alpha and beta chains. To control for contamination, every cDNA library carried two barcodes: a SMART-Mk sample barcode plus Illumina barcodes. Two successive PCR steps introduced TruSeq adapter sequences along with Illumina sample barcodes. TCR alpha and beta cDNA libraries were sequenced on the Illumina HiSeq platform with custom primers. The authors' analysis ran thus. MiGEC was used to process raw reads and extract unique molecular identifiers, and MiXCR was used to find CDR3 positions. Recombination models were inferred per individual with the repgenHMM and IGoR tools using an EM algorithm. Shared clonotypes were analyzed with the tcR package in R, and sharing was normalized by the product of cloneset sizes. To study raw recombination free of thymic and clonal selection effects, out-of-frame nonproductive sequences were analyzed. Through fastp at Q25 and MiXCR, TCRdb rebuilt clones from the public reads, retaining in-frame beta chains. CDR3 protein sequences are deduplicated, and each keeps its most common genes and DNA. What appears here as the V and J calls and clone size reflects TCRdb's work, not the paper's. In this sample the table shows around 690,000 distinct CDR3 sequences, less than 25% of which occur a single time. About 4.5% of the sample goes to the ten largest clones.

Only healthy Caucasian donors were included. Three pairs of female monozygotic twins, all aged 18 to 29 years, were included in the twin cohort. The RNA used for TCR libraries was isolated from peripheral blood mononuclear cells. Concerning this clonotype: Its antigen is currently not known. Base qualities were left out, and no much larger clone turns up one base away.

The CDR3 starts with the cysteine, ends with the phenylalanine, and has 13 residues. The CDR3 DNA has 39 bases and is translated from base 1. The V end loses 5 bases and the J end loses 8 bases, and a stretch of 13 bases separates them. These data are also associated with another study on T cells expressing NK-cell markers. That second report states: In sorted CD3+CD56+NKG2C+, CD3+CD56+NKG2C- and CD3+CD56-NKG2C+ T-cell subsets from several donors, TCR beta-chain repertoires were profiled. Of the eight sequenced donors, seven were found to be HCMV-seropositive and one was found to be HCMV-seronegative. In several experiments an anti-gammadeltaTCR antibody was added to restrict sorting to alphabetaTCR-expressing T cells. In roughly 6 donors, the dominant CD3+CD56+NKG2C+ clonotypes ranked among the top 10 CD8+ clonotypes, making up roughly 1.0-7.5% of CD8+ T cells. Those dominant clonotypes were again the most abundant among CD3+CD56-NKG2C+ cells in a few donors, at roughly 28.3-65%. Whether the expanded NKG2C-expressing T cell clones were specific for HCMV antigens was left unclear. All eight donors whose samples were sequenced were randomly selected healthy volunteers, three of them men and five women. HCMV serostatus was determined by detecting HCMV-specific IgG in serum with a commercial ELISA kit. For several donors, bulk peripheral blood T-cell repertoires were additionally sequenced from unsorted PBMC. Reads were demultiplexed and grouped by UMI with MIGEC, and clonotypes were assembled and quantified with MiTCR. To exclude erroneous sequences, only TCR cDNA sequences supported by at least two reads were retained. Downstream repertoire analysis used the tcR package, and clonotypes were matched across fractions by CDR3 nucleotide sequence plus V segment. VDJmatch was used to annotate antigen specificity against VDJdb, with one amino acid substitution in CDR3 allowed.

Material for sequencing was PBMCs. The receptor was derived from a woman aged 18-29 years in good health. The V gene is TRBV12-3 or TRBV12-4 and the J gene is TRBJ2-1; 6 matching bases give a weak D call of TRBD2. The CDR3 protein is CASSDSGVYEQFF. The DNA reads as follows: TGTGCCAGCAGTGACTCGGGGGTTTATGAGCAGTTCTTC.